Listed here are 20 T cell receptor beta chains from one sample, sequenced in a study of metastatic and nonmetastatic thyroid tumors. Via MiXCR, TCRdb re-called the PCR reads. The sample has about 7,000 clones; roughly 18% are singletons. Each patient went into thyroid surgery without having received any treatment. The sequencing input was adjacent normal tissue. These receptors were collected from a male donor with papillary thyroid cancer or a benign thyroid nodule (not recorded which). Some clones in this sample may be carry-over from other donors' samples.

This clone has a handful of counts. The chain joins TRBV6-1 to TRBJ2-2, with D unresolved. This CDR3 comprises 15 residues. V was trimmed by 6 bases and J by 4 bases, leaving 15 bases between them. The germline CDR1 and CDR2 sequences are MNHNS and SASEGT. CDR3 in amino acids: CASSPQNRATGELFF. The CDR3 nucleotides read TGTGCCAGCAGCCCCCAAAACAGAGCCACCGGGGAGCTGTTTTTT.

The table lists this clone with a few counts. The chain carries TRBV27 and TRBJ2-7; D perhaps matches TRBD2 (6 bases). Germline-derived CDR1 and CDR2 are MNHEY and SMNVEV (reference sequence). The length of the CDR3 is 14 residues. The V gene lost 5 bases and the J gene lost 7 bases, with 18 bases spanning the gap. The CDR3 DNA reads as TGTGCCAGCAGTCCCCGGGACTCCCTAGGGGAGCAGTACGTC. Its protein product is CASSPRDSLGEQYV.

With regard to this clone: A read error may be the cause here, since a much bigger clone is one base away. Within the sample, other DNA sequences also encode this same CDR3. The chain has TRBV30 and TRBJ2-7; 15 positions match TRBD2. Germline V gene sequence: CDR1 GTSNPN, CDR2 SVGIG (reference sequence). This CDR3 region has 13 residues. Losses at the gene ends were 5 bases for V and 7 bases for J; bases not matched to a gene: 3. The CDR3 DNA reads TGTGCCTGGGGACTAGCGGGGGGGTATGAGCAGTACTTC. Protein sequence: CAWGLAGGYEQYF.

This clone was seen only a few times. V usage is TRBV27 and J usage is TRBJ2-7; no firm D call. Germline CDR1 and CDR2: MNHEY and SMNVEV (reference sequence). Deletions cut 6 bases from V and 2 bases from J, with 8 bases between. The CDR3 loop spans 12 amino acids. DNA for the CDR3: TGTGCCAGCAGCTCACACGCCTACGAGCAGTACTTC. Translated, it gives CASSSHAYEQYF.

This clone has only a few counts. CDR3 region: CASSLTGRAAETNEKLFF. The CDR3 bases are TGTGCCAGCAGTTTAACGGGCAGGGCGGCGGAAACTAATGAAAAACTGTTTTTT. The chain combines TRBV27 with TRBJ1-4; D might be TRBD1 (5 bases). V was shortened by 2 bases and J by 1 base, with 17 bases between the two germline ends. Germline CDR1 is MNHEY and CDR2 is SMNVEV (reference sequence). The CDR3 length is 18 residues.

To note about this clone: One end of the junction is discordant with germline, which a read error may explain. The chain links TRBV27 to TRBJ2-7; the D is unclear. Germline CDR1 reads MNHEY; CDR2 reads SMNVEV (reference sequence). The CDR3 runs to 13 residues. CDR3 sequence: CASSFFPTYDQYF. The CDR3 DNA sequence: TGTGCCAGCAGTTTTTTCCCAACCTACGATCAGTACTTC.

This clone is classed as medium-sized. This chain joins TRBV9 and TRBJ2-5, with 8 bases that match TRBD1. Germline-derived CDR1 and CDR2 are SGDLS and YYNGEE. This CDR3 region has 14 residues. V was clipped by 6 bases and J by 2 bases; unmatched bases: 6. This chain's CDR3 is CASNPGTGQETQYF. As DNA, the CDR3 is TGTGCCAGCAACCCAGGGACAGGACAAGAGACCCAGTACTTC.

The chain carries TRBV7-6 and TRBJ2-2; D remains ambiguous. This CDR3 is built from 14 residues. V was pared by 5 bases and J by 2 bases, with 9 bases between. Germline CDR1 reads SGHVS; CDR2 reads FNYEAQ. DNA of the CDR3: TGTGCCAGCAGCGCCAATCATAACACCGGGGAGCTGTTTTTT. Translation: CASSANHNTGELFF.

This clone was recorded at least ten times. The chain employs TRBV3-1 and TRBJ2-1; 7 nucleotides agree with TRBD2. The J segment lost 2 bases and the V segment lost 6 bases, leaving 4 bases of the junction unmatched. Germline V gives CDR1 LGHDT, CDR2 YNNKEL (reference sequence). The CDR3 extends over 14 amino acids. CDR3 amino acids: CASRGGEAYNEQFF. The CDR3 region has the DNA TGTGCCAGCAGGGGAGGGGAGGCCTACAATGAGCAGTTCTTC.

V and J are TRBV3-1 and TRBJ1-1; D may be TRBD1 (6 bases). The CDR3 sequence is 13 residues long. Germline CDR1 reads LGHDT; CDR2 reads YNNKEL (reference sequence). V gave up 4 bases and J gave up 8 bases, with 14 bases separating them. The CDR3 is CASSLPTGLEAFF. The CDR3 DNA follows: TGTGCCAGCAGCCTACCGACAGGCTTGGAAGCTTTCTTT.

This clone was counted at least ten times. This chain links TRBV9 with TRBJ2-6; D possibly corresponds to TRBD1 (5 bases). CDR3 length equals 15 residues. Germline CDR1 and CDR2: SGDLS and YYNGEE. V lost 4 bases to trimming and J lost 0 bases, with 8 bases between them. The CDR3 protein is CASSSTGSGANVLTF. The CDR3 bases are TGTGCCAGCAGCTCCACAGGCTCTGGGGCCAACGTCCTGACTTTC.

This clone was detected a few times. The chain has TRBV15 and TRBJ1-1, with D uncertain. The germline V gene has CDR1 LNHNV and CDR2 YYDKDF (reference sequence). V lost 0 bases to trimming and J lost 4 bases, with 9 bases between them. The CDR3 length is 14 residues. CDR3 sequence: CATSRDSVGTEAFF. The CDR3, as DNA: TGTGCCACCAGCAGAGATTCAGTTGGCACTGAAGCTTTCTTT. Full variable domain (remainder filled in from reference TRBV15 and TRBJ1-1): DAMVIQNPRYQVTQFGKPVTLSCSQTLNHNVMYWYQQKSSQAPKLLFHYYDKDFNNEADTPDNFQSRRPNTSFCFLDIRSPGLGDTAMYLCATSRDSVGTEAFFGQGTRLTVV.

Ten or more counts support this clone. The chain combines TRBV20-1 with TRBJ2-3, with 8 bases matching TRBD1. CDR3 length equals 14 residues. Germline values: CDR1 DFQATT, CDR2 SNEGSKA (reference sequence). V lost 1 base and J lost 2; bases outside the gene matches: 2. The chain's CDR3 is CSARGTGYTDTQYF. DNA of the CDR3: TGCAGTGCTAGAGGGACAGGGTACACAGATACGCAGTATTTT.

The sample holds a few counts of this clone. The V call is TRBV5-1, the J call TRBJ2-7; 7 bases are shared with TRBD1. V gave up 4 bases and J gave up 1 base; unmatched junction bases: 14. This CDR3 has 17 residues. Germline V lookup: CDR1 SGHRS, CDR2 YFSETQ. This CDR3 is CASSRNSGTVGSYEQYF. The CDR3 region has the DNA TGCGCCAGCAGCAGAAACTCCGGGACAGTAGGGTCCTACGAGCAGTACTTC.

This clone has a single count. The chain couples TRBV18 to TRBJ1-2; 9 bases align to TRBD1. The junction had 17 bases not matched to a gene; V was cut back by 4 bases and J by 8 bases. Per germline, CDR1 KGHSH and CDR2 LQKENI. CDR3 length equals 17 residues. The CDR3: CASSLSLVPQGAEGYTF. CDR3 nucleotides: TGTGCCAGCTCACTGAGCCTCGTCCCACAGGGGGCGGAAGGCTACACCTTC.

The chain employs TRBV11-2 and TRBJ1-2; D not certain. V gave up 1 base and J gave up 2 bases, with 5 bases separating them. Germline values: CDR1 SGHAT, CDR2 FQNNGV. The CDR3 sequence is 13 residues long. The CDR3 bases are TGTGCCAGCAGCTTAGCCCAGAACTATGGCTACACCTTC. Amino acid sequence: CASSLAQNYGYTF.

The chain uses TRBV28 and TRBJ2-7; no firm D call. Germline CDR1 reads MDHEN; CDR2 reads SYDVKM. Trimming stripped 4 bases from V and 6 bases from J, with 7 bases between. This CDR3 comprises 11 residues. The CDR3 protein is CASSSHTEQYV. The CDR3 DNA reads as TGTGCCAGCAGTTCCCATACCGAGCAGTACGTC.

This clone was recorded many times. A much bigger clone sits one base away, suggesting this may be a read error. The chain couples TRBV5-8 to TRBJ1-1; D possibly corresponds to TRBD1 (5 bases). This CDR3 comprises 10 residues. Germline CDR1 and CDR2: SGHTS and YDEGEE. CDR3 in DNA: TGTGCCAGCAGCAGAGGGGATGCTTCCTTT. It is translated as CASSRGDASF. The full variable domain, rest sourced from reference TRBV5-8 and TRBJ1-1, is EAGVTQSPTHLIKTRGQQATLRCSPISGHTSVYWYQQALGLGLQFLLWYDEGEERNRGNFPPRFSGRQFPNYSSELNVNALELEDSALYLCASSRGDASFGQGTRLTVV.

The chain uses TRBV6-1 and TRBJ1-2; D is uncertain. V lost 7 bases, J lost 4 bases, and 16 bases lay in between. Per germline, CDR1 MNHNS and CDR2 SASEGT. The CDR3 is 14 amino acids. The CDR3 DNA reads as TGTGCCAGCACAAAGGGAACGTTAGGCTATGGCTACACCTTC. Translating gives CASTKGTLGYGYTF.

This chain uses TRBV9 with TRBJ2-5; 8 bases are a match to TRBD2. The length of the CDR3 is 14 residues. The J segment lost 4 bases and the V segment lost 0 bases, leaving 2 bases of the junction unmatched. Germline values: CDR1 SGDLS, CDR2 YYNGEE. This chain's CDR3 is CASSVAGTRETQYF. The CDR3 DNA is TGTGCCAGCAGCGTAGCTGGGACTAGAGAGACCCAGTACTTC.